This T cell receptor beta chain was captured by sequencing in a study of blood T cell repertoires in COVID-19. For the study at large: Collection of acute and convalescent COVID-19 samples took place in the United States, Italy and Spain. In each case, the material was cDNA or gDNA derived from T cells, B-cell-depleted T cells, or PBMCs.

In the original analysis: It was from reference gene primer amplification that nucleated cell counts were estimated. TCRdb keeps only in-frame clones here, not all; method: immunoSEQ multiplex PCR. D and trimming come from the DNA, and the V and J calls and clone size come from that table. Altogether about 150,000 clones are present, approximately 83% being singletons, with the ten largest covering 8%. This clone showed up just once. Germline loops: CDR1 MGHDK, CDR2 SYGVNS. CDR3 length: 14 residues. The junction had 11 bases not matched to a gene; V was cut back by 10 bases and J by 5 bases. This chain joins TRBV25-1 and TRBJ2-7, with TRBD1 matching over 10 bases. The receptor comes from a woman in her sixties or seventies with COVID-19, enrolled during active disease. Sample: peripheral blood. CDR3 in DNA: TGTGCCACCTCTCTGGGACAGGGGTGGAACGAGCAGTACTTC. Translated, it gives CATSLGQGWNEQYF.